This is a list of T cell receptor beta chains from one sample in a study of blood T cells in healthy people across ages. TCRdb re-derived calls from the 5' RACE reads in MiXCR, one entry per CDR3 protein. Here the sample spans roughly 500,000 distinct CDR3 sequences, approximately 25% being singletons. Material: blood. All receptors come from a woman in her seventies in good health. The CDR3 runs from the conserved cysteine through the conserved F or W. A D gene is named only where the DNA matches it firmly. The listing skips clone size in some rows; elsewhere it reads once, few, many or a size class.

len	j_gene	abundance	v_gene	d_gene	CDR3nt	CDR3aa
16	TRBJ2-7	few	TRBV28	-	TGTGCCAGCAGCCCCCCCGAGGGGGGCGGAACCTACGAGCAGTACTTC	CASSPPEGGGTYEQYF
15	TRBJ2-1	-	TRBV7-2	-	TGTGCCAGCACCCAAGTGGGGAGAGTGGGCAATGAGCAGTTCTTC	CASTQVGRVGNEQFF
13	TRBJ1-2	few	TRBV29-1	TRBD1	TGCAGCGTTGTCGAGGACAGGAACTATGGCTACACCTTC	CSVVEDRNYGYTF
12	TRBJ2-1	-	TRBV10-3	TRBD2	TGTGCCACCAACGACCAGTGGCAAGCGGGATTCTTC	CATNDQWQAGFF
13	TRBJ1-1	-	TRBV5-1	-	TGCGCCAGCAGCCTTGACATCCAGGGCTTGGCTTTCTTT	CASSLDIQGLAFF
14	TRBJ2-5	-	TRBV4-1	-	TGCGCCAGCAGCCAGACAGGGATTAGGGAGGCCCAGTACTTC	CASSQTGIREAQYF
12	TRBJ2-7	-	TRBV20-1	-	TGCAGTGCTAGAGATCAGGTGGGCGAGCAGTACTTC	CSARDQVGEQYF
17	TRBJ1-6	-	TRBV6-1	TRBD1	TGTGCCAGCACCAGACAACACCAGGGGGCTGATAATTCACCCCTCCACTTT	CASTRQHQGADNSPLHF
14	TRBJ2-3	-	TRBV7-9	-	TGTGCCAGCAGCTTAGCGAACAGAGAGACTAGTTTTTATTTT	CASSLANRETSFYF
15	TRBJ1-2	-	TRBV6-6	-	TGTGCCAGCAGTTACTCATCCGGAGAGGCTTATGGCTACACCTTC	CASSYSSGEAYGYTF
14	TRBJ1-1	-	TRBV19	TRBD1	TGTGCCAGTAGTATAAACAGGGGTGGCACTGAAGCTTTCTTT	CASSINRGGTEAFF
13	TRBJ2-1	-	TRBV7-3	-	TGTGCCAGCAGCTTAACTTTGCAAAATGAGCAGTTCTTC	CASSLTLQNEQFF
16	TRBJ2-2	-	TRBV11-2	TRBD2	TGTGCCAGCAGCTCCGGGACTAGCGGGGGAACCGGGGAGCTGTTTTTT	CASSSGTSGGTGELFF
13	TRBJ1-1	-	TRBV20-1	-	TGCAGTGCTGAACAGACCCCGAACACTGAAGCTTTCTTT	CSAEQTPNTEAFF
12	TRBJ2-1	few	TRBV29-1	-	TGCAGCGCTGACCAGGTTTACAATGAGCAGTTCTTC	CSADQVYNEQFF
15	TRBJ1-1	-	TRBV6-2/TRBV6-3	-	TGTGCCAGCAGTTACTCGATGGGCAGGGGTACTGAAGCTTTCTTT	CASSYSMGRGTEAFF